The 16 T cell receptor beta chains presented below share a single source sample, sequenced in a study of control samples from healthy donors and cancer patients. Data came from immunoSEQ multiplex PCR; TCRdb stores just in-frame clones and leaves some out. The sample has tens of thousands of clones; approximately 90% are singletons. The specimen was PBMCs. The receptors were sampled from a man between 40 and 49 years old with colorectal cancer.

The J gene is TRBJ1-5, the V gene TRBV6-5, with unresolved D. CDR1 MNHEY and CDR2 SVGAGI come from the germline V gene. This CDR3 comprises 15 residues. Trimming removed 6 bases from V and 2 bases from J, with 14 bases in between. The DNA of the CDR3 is TGTGCCAGCAGGGCGGGCAGTAGGGGCAATCAGCCCCAGCATTTT. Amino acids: CASRAGSRGNQPQHF.

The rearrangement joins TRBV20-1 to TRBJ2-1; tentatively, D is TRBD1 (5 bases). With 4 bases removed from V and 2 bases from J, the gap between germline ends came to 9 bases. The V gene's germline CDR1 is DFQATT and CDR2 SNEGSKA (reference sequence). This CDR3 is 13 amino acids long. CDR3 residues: CSATDRPYNEQFF. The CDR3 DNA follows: TGCAGTGCTACTGACAGACCCTACAATGAGCAGTTCTTC.

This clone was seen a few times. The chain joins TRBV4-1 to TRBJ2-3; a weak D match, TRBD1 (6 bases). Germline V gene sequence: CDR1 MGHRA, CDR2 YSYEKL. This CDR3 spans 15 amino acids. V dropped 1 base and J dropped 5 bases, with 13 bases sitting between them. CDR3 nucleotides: TGCGCCAGCAGCCAAGTTCACAGGGCGAAAGATACGCAGTATTTT. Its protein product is CASSQVHRAKDTQYF.

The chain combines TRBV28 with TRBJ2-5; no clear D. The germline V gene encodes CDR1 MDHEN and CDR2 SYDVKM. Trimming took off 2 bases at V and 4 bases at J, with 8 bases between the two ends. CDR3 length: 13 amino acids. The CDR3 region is CASSLGSRETQYF. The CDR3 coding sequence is TGTGCCAGCAGTTTAGGCAGCCGAGAGACCCAGTACTTC. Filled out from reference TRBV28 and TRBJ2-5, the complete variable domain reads DVKVTQSSRYLVKRTGEKVFLECVQDMDHENMFWYRQDPGLGLRLIYFSYDVKMKEKGDIPEGYSVSREKKERFSLILESASTNQTSMYLCASSLGSRETQYFGPGTRLLVL.

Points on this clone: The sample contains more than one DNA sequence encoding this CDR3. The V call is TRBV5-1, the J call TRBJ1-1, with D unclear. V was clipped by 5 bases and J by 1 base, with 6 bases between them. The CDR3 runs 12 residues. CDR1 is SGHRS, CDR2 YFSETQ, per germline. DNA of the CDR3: TGCGCCAGCAGGGAACCGAACACTGAAGCTTTCTTT. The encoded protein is CASREPNTEAFF.

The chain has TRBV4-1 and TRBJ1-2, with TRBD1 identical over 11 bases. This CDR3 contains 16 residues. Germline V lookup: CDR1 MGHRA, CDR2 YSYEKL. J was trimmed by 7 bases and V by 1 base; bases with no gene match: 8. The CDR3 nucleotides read TGCGCCAGCAGCCAAGCCGTAGGGGACAGGGGGTTTGGCTACACCTTC. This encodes CASSQAVGDRGFGYTF.

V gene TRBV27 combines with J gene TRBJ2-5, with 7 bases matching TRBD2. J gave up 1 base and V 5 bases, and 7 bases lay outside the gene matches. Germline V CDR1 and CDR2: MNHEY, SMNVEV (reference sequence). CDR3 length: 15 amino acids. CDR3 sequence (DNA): TGTGCCAGCAGTCATCAGCGGGACCTCCAAGAGACCCAGTACTTC. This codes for CASSHQRDLQETQYF.

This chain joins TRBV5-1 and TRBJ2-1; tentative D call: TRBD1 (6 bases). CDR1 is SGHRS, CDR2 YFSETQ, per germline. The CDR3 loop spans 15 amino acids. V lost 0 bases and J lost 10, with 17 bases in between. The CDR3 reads CASSLDGPIQGEQFF. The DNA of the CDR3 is TGCGCCAGCAGCTTGGATGGACCGATCCAGGGGGAGCAGTTCTTC.

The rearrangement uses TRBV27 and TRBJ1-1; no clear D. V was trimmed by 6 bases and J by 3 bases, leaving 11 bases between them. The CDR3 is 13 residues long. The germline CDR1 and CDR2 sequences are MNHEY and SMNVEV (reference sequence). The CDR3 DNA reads TGTGCCAGCAGAGCGGGTTTGTACACTGAAGCTTTCTTT. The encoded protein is CASRAGLYTEAFF.

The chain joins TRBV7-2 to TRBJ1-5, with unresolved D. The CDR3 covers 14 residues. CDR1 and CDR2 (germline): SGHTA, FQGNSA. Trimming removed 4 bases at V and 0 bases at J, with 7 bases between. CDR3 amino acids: CASSSAHSNQPQHF. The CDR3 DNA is TGTGCCAGCAGCTCAGCGCATAGCAATCAGCCCCAGCATTTT.

The chain's CDR3 is CASSPTSAGDEQYF. The CDR3 nucleotides read TGTGCCAGCAGCCCCACTAGCGCCGGCGACGAGCAGTACTTC. The V call is TRBV5-4, the J call TRBJ2-7, with TRBD2 identical over 7 bases. The germline V gene encodes CDR1 SGHNT and CDR2 YYREEE (reference sequence). V shed 4 bases, J shed 5 bases, and the junction held 9 bases outside the gene matches. The CDR3 totals 14 residues.

The CDR3 region has the DNA TGTGCCAGCAGCCAAGATTGGGCGGCGGGACTGTTTTTT. Translation gives CASSQDWAAGLFF. V and J are TRBV4-2 and TRBJ1-4; no clear D. The CDR3 is 13 amino acids. Germline CDR1 is LGHNA and CDR2 is YNFKEQ. V dropped 0 bases and J dropped 13 bases, with 12 bases sitting between them.

DNA for the CDR3: TGTGCCAGCAGCTTTAAGAGCAATCAGCCCCAGCATTTT. It codes for CASSFKSNQPQHF. The V and J genes are TRBV7-8 and TRBJ1-5, with D unclear. In germline, CDR1 is SGHVS, CDR2 FQNEAQ. The CDR3 is made up of 13 amino acids. V was trimmed by 3 bases and J by 1 base, leaving 4 bases between them.

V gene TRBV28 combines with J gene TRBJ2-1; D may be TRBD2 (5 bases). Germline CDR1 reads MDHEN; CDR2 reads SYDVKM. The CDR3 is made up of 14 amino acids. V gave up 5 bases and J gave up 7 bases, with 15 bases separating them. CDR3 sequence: CASSPKRGLNEQFF. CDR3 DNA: TGTGCCAGCAGTCCGAAGAGAGGGTTAAATGAGCAGTTCTTC. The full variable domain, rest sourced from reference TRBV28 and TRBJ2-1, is DVKVTQSSRYLVKRTGEKVFLECVQDMDHENMFWYRQDPGLGLRLIYFSYDVKMKEKGDIPEGYSVSREKKERFSLILESASTNQTSMYLCASSPKRGLNEQFFGPGTRLTVL.

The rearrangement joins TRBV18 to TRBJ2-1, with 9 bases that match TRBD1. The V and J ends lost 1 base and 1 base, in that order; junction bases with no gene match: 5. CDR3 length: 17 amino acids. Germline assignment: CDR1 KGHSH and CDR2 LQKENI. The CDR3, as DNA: TGTGCCAGCTCACCACAGGACAGGGGCCTTTCCTACAATGAGCAGTTCTTC. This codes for CASSPQDRGLSYNEQFF. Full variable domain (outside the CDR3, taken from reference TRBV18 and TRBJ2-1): NAGVMQNPRHLVRRRGQEARLRCSPMKGHSHVYWYRQLPEEGLKFMVYLQKENIIDESGMPKERFSAEFPKEGPSILRIQQVVRGDSAAYFCASSPQDRGLSYNEQFFGPGTRLTVL.

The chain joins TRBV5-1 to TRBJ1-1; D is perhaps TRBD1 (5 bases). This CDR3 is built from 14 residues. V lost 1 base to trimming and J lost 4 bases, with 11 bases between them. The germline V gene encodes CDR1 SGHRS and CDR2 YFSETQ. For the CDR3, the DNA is TGCGCCAGCAGCTTGACTAGGGGTATCACTGAAGCTTTCTTT. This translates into CASSLTRGITEAFF.